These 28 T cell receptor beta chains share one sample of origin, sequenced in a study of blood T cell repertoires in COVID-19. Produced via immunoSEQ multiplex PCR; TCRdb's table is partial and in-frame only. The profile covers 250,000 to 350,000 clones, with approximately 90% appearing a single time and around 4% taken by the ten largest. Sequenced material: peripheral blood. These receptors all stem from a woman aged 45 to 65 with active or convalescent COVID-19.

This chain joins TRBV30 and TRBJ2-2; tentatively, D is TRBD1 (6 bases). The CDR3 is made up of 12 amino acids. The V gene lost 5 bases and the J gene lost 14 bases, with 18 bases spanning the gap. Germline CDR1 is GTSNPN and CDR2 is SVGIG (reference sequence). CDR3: CAWGQRHDGLFF. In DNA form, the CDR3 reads TGTGCCTGGGGACAGCGTCACGATGGACTGTTTTTT.

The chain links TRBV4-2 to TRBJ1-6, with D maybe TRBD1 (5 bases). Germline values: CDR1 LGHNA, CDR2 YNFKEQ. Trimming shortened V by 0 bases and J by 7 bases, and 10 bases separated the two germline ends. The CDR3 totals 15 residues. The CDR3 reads CASSQDRRGNSPLHF. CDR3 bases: TGTGCCAGCAGCCAAGACCGGCGGGGGAATTCACCCCTCCACTTT.

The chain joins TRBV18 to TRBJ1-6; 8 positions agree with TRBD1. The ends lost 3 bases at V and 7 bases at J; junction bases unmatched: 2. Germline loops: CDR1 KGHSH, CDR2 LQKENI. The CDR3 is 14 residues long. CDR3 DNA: TGTGCCAGCTCACCGGACAGGGACAATTCACCCCTCCACTTT. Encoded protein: CASSPDRDNSPLHF.

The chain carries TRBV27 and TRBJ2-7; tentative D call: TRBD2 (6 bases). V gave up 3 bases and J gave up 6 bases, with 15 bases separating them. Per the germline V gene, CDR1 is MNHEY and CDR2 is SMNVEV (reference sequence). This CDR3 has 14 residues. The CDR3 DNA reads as TGTGCCAGCAGTTTGAATCGGAACGGGGGCGAGCAGTACTTC. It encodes CASSLNRNGGEQYF.

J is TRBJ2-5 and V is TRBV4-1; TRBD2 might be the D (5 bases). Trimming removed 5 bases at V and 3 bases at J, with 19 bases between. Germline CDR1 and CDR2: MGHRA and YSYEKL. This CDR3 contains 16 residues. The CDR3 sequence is CASSSEDRGLKETQYF. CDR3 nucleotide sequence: TGCGCCAGCAGCTCAGAGGATAGAGGGTTAAAAGAGACCCAGTACTTC.

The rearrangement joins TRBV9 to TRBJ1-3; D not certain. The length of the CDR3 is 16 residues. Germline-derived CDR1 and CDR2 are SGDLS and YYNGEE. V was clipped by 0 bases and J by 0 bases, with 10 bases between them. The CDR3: CASSVGLGASGNTIYF. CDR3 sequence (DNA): TGTGCCAGCAGCGTAGGTCTGGGAGCCTCTGGAAACACCATATATTTT.

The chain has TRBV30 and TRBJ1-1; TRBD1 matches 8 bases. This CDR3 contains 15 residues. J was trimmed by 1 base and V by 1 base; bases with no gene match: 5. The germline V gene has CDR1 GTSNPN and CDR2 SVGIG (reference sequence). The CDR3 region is CAWSGLGQGNTEAFF. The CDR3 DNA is TGTGCCTGGAGTGGCCTCGGACAGGGGAACACTGAAGCTTTCTTT.

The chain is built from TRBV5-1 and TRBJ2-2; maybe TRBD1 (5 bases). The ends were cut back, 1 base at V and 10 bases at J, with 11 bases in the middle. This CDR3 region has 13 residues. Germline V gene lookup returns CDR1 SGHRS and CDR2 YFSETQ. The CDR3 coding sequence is TGCGCCAGCAGCTTGTCAGGGATGGAGGAGCTGTTTTTT. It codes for CASSLSGMEELFF.

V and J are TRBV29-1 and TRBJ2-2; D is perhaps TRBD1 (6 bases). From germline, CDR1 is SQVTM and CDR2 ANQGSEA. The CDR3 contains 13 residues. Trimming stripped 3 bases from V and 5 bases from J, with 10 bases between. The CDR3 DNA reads TGCAGCGTTGATGGGGGCAAAACCGGGGAGCTGTTTTTT. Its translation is CSVDGGKTGELFF.

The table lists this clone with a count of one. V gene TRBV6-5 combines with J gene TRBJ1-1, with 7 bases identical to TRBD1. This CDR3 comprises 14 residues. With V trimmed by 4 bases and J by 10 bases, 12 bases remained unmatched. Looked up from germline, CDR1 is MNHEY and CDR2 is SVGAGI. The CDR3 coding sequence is TGTGCCAGCAGTTCGCAGGGGGGTACGTTGGGAGCTTTCTTT. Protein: CASSSQGGTLGAFF.

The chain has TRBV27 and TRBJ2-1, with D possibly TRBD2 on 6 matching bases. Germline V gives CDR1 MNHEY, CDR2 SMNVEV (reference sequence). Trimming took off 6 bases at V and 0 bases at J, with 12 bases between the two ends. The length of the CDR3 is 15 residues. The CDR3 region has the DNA TGTGCCAGCAGCCTAGCGCTGAGCTCCTACAATGAGCAGTTCTTC. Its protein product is CASSLALSSYNEQFF.

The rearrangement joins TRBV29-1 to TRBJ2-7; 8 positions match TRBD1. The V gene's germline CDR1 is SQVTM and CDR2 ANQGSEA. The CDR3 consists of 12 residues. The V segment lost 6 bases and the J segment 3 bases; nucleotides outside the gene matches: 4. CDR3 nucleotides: TGCAGCGTAGCGGACAGGGACTACGAGCAGTACTTC. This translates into CSVADRDYEQYF.

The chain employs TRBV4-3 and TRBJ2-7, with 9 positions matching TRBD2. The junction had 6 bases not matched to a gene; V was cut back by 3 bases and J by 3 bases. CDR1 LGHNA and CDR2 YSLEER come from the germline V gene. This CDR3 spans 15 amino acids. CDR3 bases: TGCGCCAGCAGCCACCGGACTAGCGTAGGCTACGAGCAGTACTTC. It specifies CASSHRTSVGYEQYF.

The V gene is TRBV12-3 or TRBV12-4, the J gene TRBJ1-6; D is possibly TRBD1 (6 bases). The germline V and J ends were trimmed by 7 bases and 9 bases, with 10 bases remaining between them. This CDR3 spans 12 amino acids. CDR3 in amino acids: CASTGGASPLHF. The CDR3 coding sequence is TGTGCCAGCACCGGGGGGGCTTCACCCCTCCACTTT.

CDR3 nucleotide sequence: TGTGCATGCTGGGGAGGGACCGGCCCGGGAGCTTTCTTT. Its protein product is CACWGGTGPGAFF. V gene TRBV3-1 (or the pseudogene TRBV3-2) combines with J gene TRBJ1-1; TRBD1 might be the D (5 bases). Germline V gene data show CDR1 as LGHDT and CDR2 as YNNKEL (reference sequence). CDR3 length: 13 amino acids.

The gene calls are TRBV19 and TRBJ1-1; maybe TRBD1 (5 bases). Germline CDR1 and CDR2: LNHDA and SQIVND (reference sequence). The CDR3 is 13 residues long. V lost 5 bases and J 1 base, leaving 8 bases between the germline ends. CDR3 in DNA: TGTGCCAGTAGTGTAGGACAGAACACTGAAGCTTTCTTT. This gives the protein CASSVGQNTEAFF.

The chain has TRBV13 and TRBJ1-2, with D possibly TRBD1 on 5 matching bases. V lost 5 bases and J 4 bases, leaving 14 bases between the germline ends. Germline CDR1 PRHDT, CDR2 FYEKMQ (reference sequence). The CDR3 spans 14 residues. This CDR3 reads CASSPSGGGYGYTF. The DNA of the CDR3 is TGTGCCAGCAGCCCAAGTGGGGGAGGCTATGGCTACACCTTC. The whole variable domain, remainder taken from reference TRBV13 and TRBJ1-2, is AAGVIQSPRHLIKEKRETATLKCYPIPRHDTVYWYQQGPGQDPQFLISFYEKMQSDKGSIPDRFSAQQFSDYHSELNMSSLELGDSALYFCASSPSGGGYGYTFGSGTRLTVV.

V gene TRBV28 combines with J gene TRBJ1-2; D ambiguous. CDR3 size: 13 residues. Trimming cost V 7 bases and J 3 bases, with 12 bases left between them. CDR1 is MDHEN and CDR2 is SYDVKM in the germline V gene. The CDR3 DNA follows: TGTGCCAGCATGTTCCCGTCGGACTATGGCTACACCTTC. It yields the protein CASMFPSDYGYTF.

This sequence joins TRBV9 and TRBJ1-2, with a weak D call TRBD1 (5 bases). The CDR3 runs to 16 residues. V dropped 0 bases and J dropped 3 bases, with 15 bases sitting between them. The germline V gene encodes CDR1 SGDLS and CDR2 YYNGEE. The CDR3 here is CASSVGGPRVDYGYTF. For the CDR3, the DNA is TGTGCCAGCAGCGTAGGCGGACCCAGGGTGGACTATGGCTACACCTTC.

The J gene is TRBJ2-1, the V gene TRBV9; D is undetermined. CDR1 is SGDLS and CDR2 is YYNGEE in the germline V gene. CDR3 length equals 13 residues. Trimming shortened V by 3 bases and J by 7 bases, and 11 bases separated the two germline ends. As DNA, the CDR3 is TGTGCCAGCAGCGCCCTTCCGGAGAATGAGCAGTTCTTC. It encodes CASSALPENEQFF.

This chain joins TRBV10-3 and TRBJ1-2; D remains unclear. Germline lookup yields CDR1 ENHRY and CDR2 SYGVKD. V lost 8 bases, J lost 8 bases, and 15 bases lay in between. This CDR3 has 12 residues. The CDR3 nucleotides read TGTGCCATCCAGAAGGAGGTCGGGGGCTACACCTTC. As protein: CAIQKEVGGYTF.

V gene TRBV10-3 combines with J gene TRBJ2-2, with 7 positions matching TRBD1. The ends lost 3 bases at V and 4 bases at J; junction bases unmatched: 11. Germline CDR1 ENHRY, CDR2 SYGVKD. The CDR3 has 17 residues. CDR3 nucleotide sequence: TGTGCCATCAGTGACCTCCTCGACAGGGTCAGCACCGGGGAGCTGTTTTTT. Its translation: CAISDLLDRVSTGELFF.

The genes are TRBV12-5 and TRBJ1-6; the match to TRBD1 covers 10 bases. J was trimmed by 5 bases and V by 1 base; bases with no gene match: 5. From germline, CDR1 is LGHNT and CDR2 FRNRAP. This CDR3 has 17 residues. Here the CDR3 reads CASGLGGTGANNSPLHF. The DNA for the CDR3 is TGTGCTAGTGGTTTGGGCGGGACAGGGGCTAATAATTCACCCCTCCACTTT.

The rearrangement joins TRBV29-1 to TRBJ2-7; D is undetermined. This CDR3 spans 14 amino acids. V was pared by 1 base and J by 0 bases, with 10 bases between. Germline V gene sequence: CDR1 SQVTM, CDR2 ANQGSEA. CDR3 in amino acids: CSVEVAPNSYEQYF. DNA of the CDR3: TGCAGCGTTGAAGTAGCCCCGAACTCCTACGAGCAGTACTTC.

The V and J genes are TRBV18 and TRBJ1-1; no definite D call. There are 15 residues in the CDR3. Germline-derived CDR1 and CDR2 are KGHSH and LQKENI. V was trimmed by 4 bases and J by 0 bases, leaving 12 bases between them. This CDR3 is CASSLQEGMNTEAFF. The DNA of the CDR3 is TGTGCCAGCTCACTCCAAGAGGGCATGAACACTGAAGCTTTCTTT.

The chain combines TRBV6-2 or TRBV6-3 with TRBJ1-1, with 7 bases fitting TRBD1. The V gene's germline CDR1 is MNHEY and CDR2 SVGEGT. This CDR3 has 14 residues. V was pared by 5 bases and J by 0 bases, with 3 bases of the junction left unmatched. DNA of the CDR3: TGTGCCAGCAGTATCAGGGGGGTGAACACTGAAGCTTTCTTT. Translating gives CASSIRGVNTEAFF.

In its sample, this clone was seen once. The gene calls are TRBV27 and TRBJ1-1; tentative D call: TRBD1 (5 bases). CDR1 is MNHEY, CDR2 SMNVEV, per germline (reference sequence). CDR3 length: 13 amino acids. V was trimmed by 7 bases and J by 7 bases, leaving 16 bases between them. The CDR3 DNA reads TGTGCCAGCAAGTTGGGCAGGGAAGATGAAGCTTTCTTT. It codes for CASKLGREDEAFF.

CDR3 sequence reads: CASSPRGGGTDTQYF. In nucleotides, the CDR3 is TGTGCCAGCAGCCCTCGGGGGGGTGGCACAGATACGCAGTATTTT. The chain uses TRBV28 and TRBJ2-3, with 8 bases matching TRBD2. The CDR3 spans 15 residues. The germline gives CDR1 MDHEN, CDR2 SYDVKM. J was trimmed by 1 base and V by 6 bases; bases with no gene match: 6.